This TCR beta chain stems from a study of T cells after yellow fever vaccination. Study-wide background: For low cell numbers, libraries were made with SMART-Seq v4 Ultra Low Input.

TCRdb reprocessed the 5' RACE reads via MiXCR and lists one record per CDR3 protein. Found here are about 74,000 distinct CDR3 sequences, approximately 7% of them singletons; the top ten hold roughly 35%. In this sample, this clonotype turned up many times. V gave up 5 bases and J gave up 4 bases, with 11 bases separating them. Germline loops: CDR1 DFQATT, CDR2 SNEGSKA (reference sequence). This CDR3 region has 12 residues. The sequence was collected from a man aged 18-30 years who received the YFV17D yellow fever vaccine. This specimen consisted of CD8+ T cells sorted from PBMCs, obtained 5 to 6 days after the first yellow fever vaccination. The chain links TRBV20-1 to TRBJ1-1, with D unresolved. The CDR3 DNA reads TGCAGTGCTGTCAAGGAGGGCACTGAAGCTTTCTTT. Translated, it gives CSAVKEGTEAFF.